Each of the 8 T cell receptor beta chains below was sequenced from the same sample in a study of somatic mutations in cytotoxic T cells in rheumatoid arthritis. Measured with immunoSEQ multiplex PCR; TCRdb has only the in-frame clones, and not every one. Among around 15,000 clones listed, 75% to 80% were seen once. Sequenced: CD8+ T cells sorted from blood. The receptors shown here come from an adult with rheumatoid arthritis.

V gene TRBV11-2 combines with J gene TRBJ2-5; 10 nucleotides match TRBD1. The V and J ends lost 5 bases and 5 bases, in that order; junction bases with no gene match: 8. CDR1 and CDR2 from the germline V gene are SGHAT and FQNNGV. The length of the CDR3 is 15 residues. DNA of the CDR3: TGTGCCAGCAGCCACCGCTCGACAGGGGGCGAGACCCAGTACTTC. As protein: CASSHRSTGGETQYF.

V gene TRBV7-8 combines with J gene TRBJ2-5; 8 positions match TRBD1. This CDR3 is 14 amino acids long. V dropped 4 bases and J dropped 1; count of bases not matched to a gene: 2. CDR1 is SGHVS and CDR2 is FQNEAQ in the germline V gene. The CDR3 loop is CASSSTGGQETQYF. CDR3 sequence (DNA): TGTGCCAGCAGCTCCACAGGGGGCCAAGAGACCCAGTACTTC. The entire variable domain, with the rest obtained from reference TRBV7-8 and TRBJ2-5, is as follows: GAGVSQSPRYKVAKRGQDVALRCDPISGHVSLFWYQQALGQGPEFLTYFQNEAQLDKSGLPSDRFFAERPEGSVSTLKIQRTQQEDSAVYLCASSSTGGQETQYFGPGTRLLVL.

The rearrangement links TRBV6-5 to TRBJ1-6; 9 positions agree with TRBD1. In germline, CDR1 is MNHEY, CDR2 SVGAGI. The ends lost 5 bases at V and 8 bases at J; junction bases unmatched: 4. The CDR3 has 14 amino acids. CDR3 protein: CASSPGTGYSPLHF. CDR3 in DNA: TGTGCCAGCAGTCCCGGGACAGGGTATTCACCCCTCCACTTT.

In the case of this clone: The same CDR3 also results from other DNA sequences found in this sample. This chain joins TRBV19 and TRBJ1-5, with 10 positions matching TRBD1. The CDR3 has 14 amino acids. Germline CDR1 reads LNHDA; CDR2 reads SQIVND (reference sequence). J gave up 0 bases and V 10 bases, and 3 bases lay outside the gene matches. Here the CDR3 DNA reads TGTGCCACAGGGACAGGGGATAGCAATCAGCCCCAGCATTTT. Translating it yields CATGTGDSNQPQHF.

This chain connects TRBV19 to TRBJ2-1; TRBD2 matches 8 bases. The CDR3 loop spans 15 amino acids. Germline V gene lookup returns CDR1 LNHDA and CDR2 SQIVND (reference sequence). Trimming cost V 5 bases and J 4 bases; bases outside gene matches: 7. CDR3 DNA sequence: TGTGCCAGTAGTGCCGCGGGAGGTTTTTACAATGAGCAGTTCTTC. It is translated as CASSAAGGFYNEQFF.

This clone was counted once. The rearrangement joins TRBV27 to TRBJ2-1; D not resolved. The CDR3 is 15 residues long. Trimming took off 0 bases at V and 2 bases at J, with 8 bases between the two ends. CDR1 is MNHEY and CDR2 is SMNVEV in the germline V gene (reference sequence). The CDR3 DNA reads TGTGCCAGCAGTTTATCTAGCCCGGCCTACAATGAGCAGTTCTTC. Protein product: CASSLSSPAYNEQFF.

The CDR3 DNA reads TGTGCCAGCAGTTTTACGGGGGGGCTCGGCTACGAGCAGTACTTC. It translates to CASSFTGGLGYEQYF. J is TRBJ2-7 and V is TRBV27; 8 bases line up with TRBD2. Germline trimming cut 3 bases from V and 3 bases from J; bases unmatched to any gene: 7. The V gene's germline CDR1 is MNHEY and CDR2 SMNVEV (reference sequence). The CDR3 totals 15 residues.

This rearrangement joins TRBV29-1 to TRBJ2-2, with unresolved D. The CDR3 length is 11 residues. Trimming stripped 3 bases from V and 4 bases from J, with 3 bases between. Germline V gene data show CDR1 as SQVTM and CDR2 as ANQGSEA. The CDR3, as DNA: TGCAGCGTTGAGGTCACCGGGGAGCTGTTTTTT. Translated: CSVEVTGELFF.